Listed here are 10 T cell receptor beta chains from one sample, sequenced in a study of tissue T cells after allogeneic stem cell transplantation. Using immunoSEQ multiplex PCR, the repertoire was profiled, and TCRdb retains in-frame clones only, with some absent. The table includes about 3,300 clones, about two thirds detected once. This material consisted of tissue from the right colon, taken at autopsy. The receptors originated from a male donor at least 60 years old with lung cancer.

The J gene is TRBJ2-7, the V gene TRBV18, with a weak D call TRBD2 (6 bases). The ends were cut back, 0 bases at V and 0 bases at J, with 9 bases in the middle. Germline values: CDR1 KGHSH, CDR2 LQKENI. This CDR3 has 15 amino acids. The CDR3 nucleotides are TGTGCCAGCTCACCACCGGGACTCAACTCCTACGAGCAGTACTTC. Amino acid sequence: CASSPPGLNSYEQYF.

Concerning this clone itself: One end of the junction fails to match germline, which may point to a read error. The gene calls are TRBV7-7 and TRBJ2-7; 8 bases map to TRBD1. The CDR3 has 15 residues. The V gene's germline CDR1 is SSHAT and CDR2 FNYEAQ (reference sequence). The CDR3 DNA follows: TGTGCTAGCAGCTTAGCGCAGGGGACAGGCCACGAGCAGTACTTC. As protein: CASSLAQGTGHEQYF.

The gene calls are TRBV9 and TRBJ2-2; perhaps D is TRBD1 or TRBD2 (6 bases each). CDR3 size: 16 residues. V was pared by 4 bases and J by 1 base, with 14 bases between. CDR1 and CDR2 (germline): SGDLS, YYNGEE. In DNA, the CDR3 is TGTGCCAGCAGCCCCCGGGGGACATTGAACACCGGGGAGCTGTTTTTT. Its protein product is CASSPRGTLNTGELFF.

In its sample, this clone was seen once. This chain links TRBV24-1 with TRBJ2-3; D remains unclear. The CDR3 spans 11 residues. With 1 base removed from V and 5 bases from J, the gap between germline ends came to 0 bases. The germline CDR1 and CDR2 sequences are KGHDR and SFDVKD. CDR3: CATSDLDTQYF. CDR3 DNA sequence: TGTGCCACCAGTGATTTAGATACGCAGTATTTT.

The chain joins TRBV6-2 or TRBV6-3 to TRBJ2-7; TRBD2 matches 7 bases. Germline V gene sequence: CDR1 MNHEY, CDR2 SVGEGT. This CDR3 is built from 13 residues. Trimming cost V 6 bases and J 4 bases; bases outside gene matches: 6. The CDR3 DNA reads as TGTGCCAGCAGCCTCAGCGGGGCGTACGAGCAGTACTTC. This codes for CASSLSGAYEQYF.

This clone was detected a few times. The genes are TRBV3-1 (or the pseudogene TRBV3-2) and TRBJ1-1; D is unclear. V lost 3 bases and J lost 1, with 6 bases in between. The CDR3 length is 13 residues. CDR1 is LGHDT, CDR2 YNNKEL, per germline (reference sequence). CDR3 sequence (DNA): TGTGCCAGCAGCCACGGCAAGAACACTGAAGCTTTCTTT. Translating it yields CASSHGKNTEAFF.

V and J are TRBV10-1 and TRBJ2-2; a possible D gene is TRBD2 (6 bases). The V gene lost 5 bases and the J gene lost 3 bases, with 10 bases spanning the gap. CDR3 length: 14 amino acids. Germline V CDR1 and CDR2: WNHNN, SYGVQD (reference sequence). The CDR3 protein is CASSRGEDTGELFF. The CDR3 bases are TGCGCCAGCAGTAGAGGGGAGGACACCGGGGAGCTGTTTTTT.

This clone occurred a few times. The genes are TRBV18 and TRBJ2-1; TRBD2 matches at 8 bases. The CDR3 runs to 17 residues. Trimming cost V 3 bases and J 7 bases; bases outside gene matches: 14. The germline V gene has CDR1 KGHSH and CDR2 LQKENI. The CDR3 loop is CASSPFGPGLDSNEQFF. In DNA form, the CDR3 reads TGTGCCAGCTCACCTTTCGGGCCGGGACTAGATTCGAATGAGCAGTTCTTC.

The chain uses TRBV5-8 and TRBJ2-3, with 11 bases identical to TRBD2. V was clipped by 4 bases and J by 6 bases; unmatched bases: 10. This CDR3 region has 16 residues. Germline V gives CDR1 SGHTS, CDR2 YDEGEE. CDR3 sequence reads: CASSQGLAELLDTQYF. The CDR3 nucleotides read TGTGCCAGCAGCCAGGGACTAGCGGAACTACTCGATACGCAGTATTTT.

The rearrangement joins TRBV7-8 to TRBJ2-7; no firm D call. The germline V gene has CDR1 SGHVS and CDR2 FQNEAQ. The CDR3 consists of 13 residues. V lost 5 bases and J 6 bases, leaving 14 bases between the germline ends. The CDR3 loop reads CASSTMDLSEQYF. The CDR3 coding sequence is TGTGCCAGCAGCACAATGGATCTGAGCGAGCAGTACTTC.